This is a list of T cell receptor beta chains from one sample in a study of blood T cell repertoires in COVID-19. Only in-frame clones appear in the TCRdb table, and some are missing; sequencing was by immunoSEQ multiplex PCR. The table lists under 250,000 clones, over 75% of them singletons, with around 13% in the top ten. The sequencing input was peripheral blood. The receptors here all came from a human donor in a cohort sampled during active COVID-19. The CDR3 runs from the conserved cysteine through the conserved F or W. D genes are given only for firm matches. Expanded clones are given a class, and other clones once, few, many or no size at all.

TRBJ2-2	TRBV10-2	once	14	.	CASSVQGNTGELFF	TGCGCCAGCAGTGTTCAGGGTAACACCGGGGAGCTGTTTTTT
TRBJ1-1	TRBV3-1/TRBV3-2	.	13	.	CASSQGGFTEAFF	TGTGCCAGCAGCCAGGGGGGGTTTACTGAAGCTTTCTTT
TRBJ1-3	TRBV21-1	.	18	.	CASSKVSWAGQGDDTIYF	TGTGCCAGCAGCAAAGTGTCTTGGGCGGGACAGGGGGACGACACCATATATTTT
TRBJ2-7	TRBV27	.	14	.	CASSLGGNLIEQYF	TGTGCCAGCAGTCTCGGGGGTAATCTGATCGAGCAGTACTTC
TRBJ2-3	TRBV7-6	.	15	TRBD1	CASSPLTGSTDTQYF	TGTGCCAGCAGCCCATTGACAGGGAGCACAGATACGCAGTATTTT
TRBJ1-1	TRBV14	.	11	.	CASSGRGITFF	TGTGCCAGCAGCGGGCGGGGGATAACTTTCTTT
TRBJ2-7	TRBV5-1	.	12	.	CASSLGAYEQYF	TGCGCCAGCAGTCTGGGCGCCTACGAGCAGTACTTC
TRBJ2-7	TRBV28	.	15	.	CASSLIGQGGDEQYF	TGTGCCAGCAGTTTAATTGGCCAGGGCGGAGACGAGCAGTACTTC
TRBJ2-2	TRBV3-1/TRBV3-2	.	15	TRBD1	CASSQGTQGIGELFF	TGTGCCAGCAGCCAAGGGACACAGGGGATCGGGGAGCTGTTTTTT
TRBJ1-6	TRBV6-6	.	16	.	CASSYEKAGGNSPLHF	TGTGCCAGCAGTTACGAGAAGGCGGGGGGAAATTCACCCCTCCACTTT
TRBJ2-7	TRBV6-5	.	15	.	CASSYSSHPPYEQYF	TGTGCCAGCAGTTACTCGAGTCACCCACCCTACGAGCAGTACTTC
TRBJ2-2	TRBV28	.	16	TRBD1	CASSYRDRGLTGELFF	TGTGCCAGCAGCTACCGGGACAGGGGACTTACCGGGGAGCTGTTTTTT
TRBJ2-7	TRBV6-5	.	15	TRBD2	CASSYMVAGAYEQYF	TGTGCCAGCAGTTACATGGTAGCGGGGGCCTACGAGCAGTACTTC
TRBJ2-7	TRBV28	.	15	TRBD1	CASISPGTAPYEQYF	TGTGCCAGCATCTCCCCCGGGACAGCACCCTACGAGCAGTACTTC
TRBJ2-1	TRBV7-9	.	16	.	CASSGTPISSYNEQFF	TGTGCCAGCAGTGGGACTCCTATCAGCTCCTACAATGAGCAGTTCTTC